The clone carrying this TCR beta chain was seen more than once but under ten times. This entry belongs to a study of T cells after yellow fever vaccination. Study-level background: CD3, CD45RA, CCR7 and CD95 guided sorting of the EM, EMRA, CM and Tscm memory subsets.

Losses at the gene ends were 7 bases for V and 6 bases for J; bases not matched to a gene: 12. Germline CDR1 LNHDA, CDR2 SQIVND (reference sequence). This CDR3 is 15 amino acids long. Study results and caveats: A weaker but faster secondary response was observed, peaking on day 5 versus 15. Abundant bulk-derived clonotypes could contaminate FACS-sorted repertoires.

In TCRdb, the 5' RACE reads were re-called with MiXCR into one record per CDR3 protein. The sample has about 53,000 distinct CDR3 sequences, about 5.6% seen once. The receptor comes from a man aged 18 to 30 who received the YFV17D yellow fever vaccine. The specimen comprised PBMCs, either bulk or a sorted T-cell subset (CD4+, CD8+, memory, or dextramer-sorted; not recorded which), sampled on the day of the yellow fever booster vaccination. The chain carries TRBV19 and TRBJ1-1; 9 bases map to TRBD1. The CDR3 DNA reads as TGTGCCAGTACCCCTGGGTACAGGGGGCCTCCTGAAGCTTTCTTT. Translated: CASTPGYRGPPEAFF.